This T cell receptor (beta chain) was retrieved from a study of early T cells in non-severe SARS-CoV-2 infection. TCRdb re-called the 5' RACE reads through MiXCR, storing one row per CDR3 protein. Seen here are roughly 100,000 distinct CDR3 sequences, about an eighth observed once, and the top ten hold 5% to 8%. There are 15 residues in the CDR3. Trimming removed 2 bases from V and 1 base from J; junction bases left unmatched: 4. The germline CDR1 and CDR2 sequences are MGHRA and YSYEKL. The V and J genes are TRBV4-1 and TRBJ1-1, with 7 bases aligning to TRBD1. Source material: whole blood. The sequence was obtained from an adult who was a healthcare worker with PCR-confirmed SARS-CoV-2 infection or an uninfected control (not recorded which). CDR3 protein: CASSQYRTGNTEAFF. CDR3 sequence (DNA): TGCGCCAGCAGCCAATACCGGACAGGGAACACTGAAGCTTTCTTT.